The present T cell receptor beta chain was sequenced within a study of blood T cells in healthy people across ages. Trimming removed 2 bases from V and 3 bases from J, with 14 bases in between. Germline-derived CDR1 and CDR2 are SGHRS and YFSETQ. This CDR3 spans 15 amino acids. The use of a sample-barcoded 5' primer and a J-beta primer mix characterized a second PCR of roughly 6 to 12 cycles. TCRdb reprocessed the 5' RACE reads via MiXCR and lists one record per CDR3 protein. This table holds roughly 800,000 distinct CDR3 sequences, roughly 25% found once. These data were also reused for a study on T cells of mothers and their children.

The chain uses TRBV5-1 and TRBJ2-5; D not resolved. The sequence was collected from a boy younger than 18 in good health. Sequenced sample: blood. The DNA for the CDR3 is TGCGCCAGCAGCTTTTCGGTATCTGCAGAAGAGACCCAGTACTTC. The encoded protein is CASSFSVSAEETQYF.